This is a list of T cell receptor beta chains from one sample in a study of OX40 agonist ivuxolimab in advanced cancers. Using immunoSEQ multiplex PCR, the repertoire was profiled, and TCRdb retains in-frame clones only, with some absent. The sample records 43,000 or so clones, 75% to 90% being singletons. The specimen was CD4+ or CD8+ T cells sorted from blood, collected in a trial of the OX40 agonist ivuxolimab. The source of these receptors is an adult with an advanced solid tumor such as melanoma, head and neck, liver or kidney cancer. Both conserved end residues are part of each CDR3. The D gene is left open where the match is weak. Only part of the rows carry a size: once, few, many, or a class if the clone is expanded.

>TRBV19|-|13|TRBJ1-1|-
CASSIDLNTEAFF
TGTGCCAGTAGTATAGATCTGAACACTGAAGCTTTCTTT
>TRBV5-4|once|15|TRBJ2-7|-
CASSFGGGATYEQYF
TGTGCCAGCAGCTTCGGTGGCGGTGCCACCTACGAGCAGTACTTC
>TRBV4-1|few|14|TRBJ2-3|-
CASSQNEKTDTQYF
TGCGCCAGCAGCCAAAACGAAAAAACAGATACGCAGTATTTT
>TRBV19|-|15|TRBJ1-5|-
CASSSPRALNQPQHF
TGTGCCAGTAGTTCCCCCCGGGCCCTCAATCAGCCCCAGCATTTT
>TRBV5-1|-|13|TRBJ2-2|TRBD1
CASGQGNTGELFF
TGCGCCAGCGGACAGGGAAACACCGGGGAGCTGTTTTTT
>TRBV2|-|12|TRBJ2-7|-
CASTLAGNEQYF
TGTGCCAGCACCCTGGCGGGAAACGAGCAGTACTTC
>TRBV9|-|21|TRBJ1-6|-
CASSVFFFRQKKNPTNSPLHF
TGTGCCAGCAGCGTCTTTTTTTTCCGACAGAAAAAAAATCCAACGAATTCACCCCTCCACTTT
>TRBV19|-|13|TRBJ1-1|TRBD1
CASTGQGTGEAFF
TGTGCCAGTACCGGACAGGGGACGGGAGAAGCTTTCTTT
>TRBV7-2|-|13|TRBJ2-3|-
CASSIPITDTQYF
TGTGCCAGCAGCATCCCTATCACAGATACGCAGTATTTT
>TRBV6-5|-|14|TRBJ1-2|-
CASSPMPRADGYTF
TGTGCCAGCAGCCCTATGCCCAGGGCGGATGGCTACACCTTC
>TRBV6-4|-|15|TRBJ1-2|TRBD1
CASSDSGQGTYGYTF
TGTGCCAGCAGTGACTCTGGACAGGGAACCTATGGCTACACCTTC
>TRBV15|-|14|TRBJ2-1|-
CATSAQGGFNEQFF
TGTGCCACCAGCGCCCAAGGGGGGTTTAATGAGCAGTTCTTC
>TRBV2|-|13|TRBJ2-1|-
CASSVQGGNEQFF
TGTGCCAGCAGTGTACAGGGCGGCAATGAGCAGTTCTTC
>TRBV6-4|few|14|TRBJ2-5|-
CASRGARYRETQYF
TGTGCCAGCCGGGGGGCCCGATACCGAGAGACCCAGTACTTC
>TRBV27|-|15|TRBJ2-7|TRBD2
CASSPRGAGAYEQYF
TGTGCCAGCAGCCCCCGTGGAGCGGGGGCCTACGAGCAGTACTTC
>TRBV29-1|-|14|TRBJ2-6|TRBD1
CSAETGVGANVLTF
TGCAGCGCCGAAACAGGGGTTGGGGCCAACGTCCTGACTTTC
>TRBV9|once|16|TRBJ2-3|-
CASSPQASGPTDTQYF
TGTGCCAGCAGCCCGCAAGCGAGCGGACCTACAGATACGCAGTATTTT
>TRBV6-4|-|15|TRBJ2-6|-
CASSEQGSGANVLTF
TGTGCCAGCAGTGAACAAGGCTCTGGGGCCAACGTCCTGACTTTC
>TRBV4-1|once|13|TRBJ2-7|-
CASSFSVSYEQYF
TGTGCCAGCAGCTTTAGCGTAAGCTACGAGCAGTACTTC
>TRBV11-2|-|13|TRBJ1-1|-
CASSFQQNTEAFF
TGTGCCAGCAGCTTTCAGCAGAACACTGAAGCTTTCTTT